Presented here are 5 T cell receptor beta chains from one specimen sequenced in a study of T cell responses to AZD1222 COVID-19 vaccine. Clones were read by immunoSEQ multiplex PCR, and TCRdb kept only the in-frame ones, dropping some. The table includes about 130,000 clones, 80% to 95% detected once. The sample was peripheral blood, taken on day 0 of AZD1222 vaccination. The source of these receptors is an adult in good health.

The V gene is TRBV7-9, the J gene TRBJ2-1, with 7 nucleotides matching TRBD2. The CDR3 contains 19 residues. V trimming: 9 bases; J trimming: 5 bases; junction bases outside the gene matches: 25. Germline lookup yields CDR1 SEHNR and CDR2 FQNEAQ (reference sequence). As DNA, the CDR3 is TGTGCCAGTTCGTGGAGTGGTGGCCCGGGACTACAGGACAACAATGAGCAGTTCTTC. Its protein product is CASSWSGGPGLQDNNEQFF.

The chain combines TRBV6-5 with TRBJ1-6, with D perhaps matching TRBD1 (5 bases). The ends were cut back, 6 bases at V and 5 bases at J, with 14 bases in the middle. The CDR3 length is 15 residues. The germline V gene encodes CDR1 MNHEY and CDR2 SVGAGI. The DNA of the CDR3 is TGTGCCAGCAGACGGGACCCCCTTAATAATTCACCCCTCCACTTT. This gives the protein CASRRDPLNNSPLHF.

The gene calls are TRBV6-1 and TRBJ2-2, with D perhaps TRBD2 (7 bases). Germline V gene lookup returns CDR1 MNHNS and CDR2 SASEGT. This CDR3 is built from 15 residues. V was cut by 0 bases and J by 6 bases, with 11 bases left in between. This CDR3 reads CASSEAGRGSGELFF. In DNA, the CDR3 is TGTGCCAGCAGTGAAGCAGGGAGGGGGTCCGGGGAGCTGTTTTTT.

The gene calls are TRBV28 and TRBJ2-5, with D possibly matching TRBD2 (5 bases). Germline CDR1 MDHEN, CDR2 SYDVKM. V lost 6 bases and J lost 5, with 13 bases in between. This CDR3 is built from 13 residues. CDR3 sequence (DNA): TGTGCCAGCAGCCAGGACTTGTGGGAGACCCAGTACTTC. As protein: CASSQDLWETQYF. Together with reference TRBV28 and TRBJ2-5, the CDR3 gives the full variable domain: DVKVTQSSRYLVKRTGEKVFLECVQDMDHENMFWYRQDPGLGLRLIYFSYDVKMKEKGDIPEGYSVSREKKERFSLILESASTNQTSMYLCASSQDLWETQYFGPGTRLLVL.

This clone was recorded a few times. This sequence joins TRBV19 and TRBJ1-3, with D tentatively TRBD1 (5 bases). Germline V gene lookup returns CDR1 LNHDA and CDR2 SQIVND (reference sequence). The CDR3 extends over 15 amino acids. V was pared by 7 bases and J by 0 bases, with 13 bases between. In nucleotides, the CDR3 is TGTGCCAGTACGCTTCCCAGGGTCTCTGGAAACACCATATATTTT. It codes for CASTLPRVSGNTIYF.